This T cell receptor beta chain appears in the sequencing data of a study of T cell repertoires in cytomegalovirus infection. At the level of the study: The authors relied on CMV epitopes, both recently identified HLA-C-restricted and well-studied HLA-B-restricted.

Germline-derived CDR1 and CDR2 are SGHVS and FQNEAQ. The V segment lost 2 bases and the J segment 2 bases; nucleotides outside the gene matches: 18. The CDR3 extends over 22 amino acids. Findings of the study overall: Summed frequency of public TCR beta families distinguished CMV carriers with the relevant HLA.

Each CDR3 protein gets one entry after TCRdb re-called the reads with MiXCR. The data contain around 300,000 distinct CDR3 sequences, more than 20% of them singletons. On this clonotype itself: The antigen is not known.

Sample: cultured PBMCs, taken from culture after CMV antigen stimulation. The gene calls are TRBV7-8 and TRBJ2-3; the match to TRBD2 covers 14 bases. The TCR originated in a human donor in good health (CMV status not recorded). Some clones in this sample may be carry-over from other donors' samples. The CDR3 sequence is CASSLPRDGGTSGGLPTDTQYF. CDR3 DNA: TGTGCCAGCAGCTTACCCCGGGACGGTGGGACTAGCGGGGGCCTACCCACAGATACGCAGTATTTT.